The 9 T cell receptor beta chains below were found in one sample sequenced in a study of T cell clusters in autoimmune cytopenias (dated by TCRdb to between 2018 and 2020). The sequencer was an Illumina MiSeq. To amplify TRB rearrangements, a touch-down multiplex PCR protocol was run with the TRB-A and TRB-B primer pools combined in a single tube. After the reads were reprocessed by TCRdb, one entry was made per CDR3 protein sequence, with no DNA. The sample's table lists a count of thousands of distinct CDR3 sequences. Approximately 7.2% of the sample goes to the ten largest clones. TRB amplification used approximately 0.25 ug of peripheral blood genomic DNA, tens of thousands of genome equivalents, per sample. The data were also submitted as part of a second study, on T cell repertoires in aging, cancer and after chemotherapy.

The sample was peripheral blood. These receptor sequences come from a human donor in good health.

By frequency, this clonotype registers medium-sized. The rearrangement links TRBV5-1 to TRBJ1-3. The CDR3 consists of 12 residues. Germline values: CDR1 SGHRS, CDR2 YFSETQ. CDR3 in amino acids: CASSLDGNTIYF. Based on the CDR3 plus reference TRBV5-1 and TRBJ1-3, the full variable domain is KAGVTQTPRYLIKTRGQQVTLSCSPISGHRSVSWYQQTPGQGLQFLFEYFSETQRNKGNFPGRFSGRQFSNSRSEMNVSTLELGDSALYLCASSLDGNTIYFGEGSWLTVV.

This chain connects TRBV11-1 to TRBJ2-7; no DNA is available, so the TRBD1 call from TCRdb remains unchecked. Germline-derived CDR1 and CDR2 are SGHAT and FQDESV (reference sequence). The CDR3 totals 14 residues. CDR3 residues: CASSEGQGAYEQYF.

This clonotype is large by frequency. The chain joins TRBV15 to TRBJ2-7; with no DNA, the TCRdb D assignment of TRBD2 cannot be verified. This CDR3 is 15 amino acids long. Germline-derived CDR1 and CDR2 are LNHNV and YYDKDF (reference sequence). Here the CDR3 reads CATSKLRGPFHEQYF. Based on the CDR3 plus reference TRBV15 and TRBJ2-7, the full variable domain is DAMVIQNPRYQVTQFGKPVTLSCSQTLNHNVMYWYQQKSSQAPKLLFHYYDKDFNNEADTPDNFQSRRPNTSFCFLDIRSPGLGDTAMYLCATSKLRGPFHEQYFGPGTRLTVT.

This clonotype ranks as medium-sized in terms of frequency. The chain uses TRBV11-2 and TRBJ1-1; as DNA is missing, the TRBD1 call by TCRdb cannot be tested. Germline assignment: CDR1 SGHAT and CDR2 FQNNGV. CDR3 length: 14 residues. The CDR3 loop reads CASSLPTGSTEAFF.

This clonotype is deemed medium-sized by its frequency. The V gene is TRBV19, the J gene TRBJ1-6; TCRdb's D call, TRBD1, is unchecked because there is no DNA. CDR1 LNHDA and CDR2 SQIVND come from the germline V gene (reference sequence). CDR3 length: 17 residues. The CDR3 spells CASSIRDMRTYNSPLHF.

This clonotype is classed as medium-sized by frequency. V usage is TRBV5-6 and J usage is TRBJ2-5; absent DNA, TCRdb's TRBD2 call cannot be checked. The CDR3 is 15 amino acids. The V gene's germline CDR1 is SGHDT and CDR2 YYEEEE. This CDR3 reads CASSLLSGNRETQYF.

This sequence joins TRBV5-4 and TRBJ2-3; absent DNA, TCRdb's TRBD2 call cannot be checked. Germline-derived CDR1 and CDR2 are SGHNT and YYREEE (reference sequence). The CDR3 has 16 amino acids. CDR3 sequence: CTSSFTSGGILSTQYF.

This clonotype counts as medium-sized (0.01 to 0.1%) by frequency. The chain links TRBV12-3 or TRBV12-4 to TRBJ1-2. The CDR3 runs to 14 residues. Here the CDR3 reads CASSLQAITYGYTF.

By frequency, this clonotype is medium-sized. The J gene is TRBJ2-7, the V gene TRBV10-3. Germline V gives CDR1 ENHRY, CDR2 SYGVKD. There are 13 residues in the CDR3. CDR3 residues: CATWPTGPYEQYF.